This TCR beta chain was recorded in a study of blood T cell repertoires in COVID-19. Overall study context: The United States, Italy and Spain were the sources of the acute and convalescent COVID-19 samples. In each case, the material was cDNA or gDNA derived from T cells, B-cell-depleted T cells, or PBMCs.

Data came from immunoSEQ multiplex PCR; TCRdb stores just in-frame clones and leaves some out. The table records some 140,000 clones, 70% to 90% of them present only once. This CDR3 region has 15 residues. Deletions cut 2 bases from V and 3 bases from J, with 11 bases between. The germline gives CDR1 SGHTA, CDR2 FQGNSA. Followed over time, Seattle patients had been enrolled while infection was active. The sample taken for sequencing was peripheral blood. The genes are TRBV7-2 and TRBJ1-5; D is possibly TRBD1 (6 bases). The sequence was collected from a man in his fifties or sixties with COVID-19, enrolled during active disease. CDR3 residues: CASSLRAGDNQPQHF. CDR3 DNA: TGTGCCAGCAGCTTAAGGGCAGGGGACAATCAGCCCCAGCATTTT. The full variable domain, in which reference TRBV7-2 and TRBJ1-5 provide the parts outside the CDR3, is GAGVSQSPSNKVTEKGKDVELRCDPISGHTALYWYRQSLGQGLEFLIYFQGNSAPDKSGLPSDRFSAERTGGSVSTLTIQRTQQEDSAVYLCASSLRAGDNQPQHFGDGTRLSIL.